The 19 T cell receptor beta chains given below trace back to one sample, sequenced in a study of blood T cells in healthy people across ages. Primers used in a second PCR of about 6 to 11 cycles were a sample-barcoded 5' primer and a J-beta primer mix. One entry per CDR3 protein, called by TCRdb with MiXCR from the 5' RACE reads. There are roughly 800,000 distinct CDR3 sequences in the sample; roughly 64% occur only once, and roughly 20% lies in the top ten. The specimen sequenced was blood. These receptors were collected from a man aged 25-45 years in good health.

Of note for this clonotype: Its ends do not fully match the called genes, so a read error is possible. The J gene is TRBJ2-7, the V gene TRBV4-3; 7 nucleotides align to TRBD1. This CDR3 comprises 18 residues. CDR1 and CDR2 (germline): LGHNA, YSLEER. CDR3 nucleotides: TGCGCCAGCAGCCAAGAGTCCGGGACAGTATCAACGGCCTATGAGCAGTACTTC. Protein sequence: CASSQESGTVSTAYEQYF.

The rearrangement uses TRBV12-3 or TRBV12-4 and TRBJ2-7, with D unclear. The CDR3 sequence is 10 residues long. Deletions cut 3 bases from V and 6 bases from J, with 3 bases between. The CDR3 DNA reads TGTGCCAGCAGTTTCTGCGAGCAGTACTTC. Protein: CASSFCEQYF.

This clonotype turned up a few times. The chain carries TRBV20-1 and TRBJ2-1; TRBD2 might be the D (6 bases). The CDR3 runs 15 residues. The V end was cut by 0 bases, the J end by 8 bases, with 17 bases between. Germline-derived CDR1 and CDR2 are DFQATT and SNEGSKA (reference sequence). The DNA for the CDR3 is TGCAGTGCTAGAGATCGGGAGTGGAATATAGATGAGCAGTTCTTC. Its protein product is CSARDREWNIDEQFF.

This chain uses TRBV20-1 with TRBJ1-2; TRBD1 might be the D (5 bases). The CDR3 runs to 17 residues. CDR1 and CDR2 (germline): DFQATT, SNEGSKA (reference sequence). V was clipped by 3 bases and J by 2 bases, with 22 bases between them. As DNA, the CDR3 is TGCAGTGCTAGGCCCGAAGAAATACAGGAATTCAACTATGGCTACACCTTC. The encoded protein is CSARPEEIQEFNYGYTF.

The chain uses TRBV11-3 and TRBJ2-1; 7 bases fit TRBD2. Germline V CDR1 and CDR2: SGHNT, YENEEA. V shed 1 base, J shed 3 bases, and the junction held 3 bases outside the gene matches. CDR3 length equals 15 residues. The CDR3 loop reads CASSLGGSYYNEQFF. DNA of the CDR3: TGTGCCAGCAGCTTAGGCGGGAGCTACTACAATGAGCAGTTCTTC.

On this clonotype itself: One end of the junction is discordant with germline, which a read error may explain. This chain connects TRBV4-1 to TRBJ1-4; D is ambiguous. The germline V gene encodes CDR1 MGHRA and CDR2 YSYEKL. The CDR3 is 12 residues long. CDR3 protein: CASRQGLGKLFF. The CDR3 DNA sequence: TGCGCCAGCAGGCAAGGCTTGGGGAAACTGTTTTTT.

In DNA, the CDR3 is TGCGCCAGCAAGGAGGGACAGGGGGCCGAAAAACTGTTTTTT. This gives the protein CASKEGQGAEKLFF. The chain has TRBV10-2 and TRBJ1-4; 12 bases map to TRBD1. The CDR3 runs 14 residues. The germline V gene encodes CDR1 WSHSY and CDR2 SAAADI. V gave up 7 bases and J gave up 8 bases; unmatched junction bases: 5.

The CDR3: CASSFPLPSGRFDEQFF. The DNA of the CDR3 is TGTGCCAGCAGCTTCCCCCTCCCTAGCGGGAGATTCGATGAGCAGTTCTTC. This chain connects TRBV7-3 to TRBJ2-1, with 10 nucleotides matching TRBD2. This CDR3 region has 17 residues. Germline V CDR1 and CDR2: SGHTA, FQGTGA. V gave up 3 bases and J gave up 8 bases; unmatched junction bases: 13.

About this clonotype itself: A much larger clone differs from this one at a single base, so this may be a read error. The V gene is TRBV29-1, the J gene TRBJ2-3; no firm D call. Germline CDR1 is SQVTM and CDR2 is ANQGSEA. The CDR3 sequence is 15 residues long. Trimming pared 7 bases from V and 6 bases from J, leaving 23 bases between. CDR3 coding DNA: TGCAGCGCCTCCCATGGACGAGATGTGGCGGATACGCAGTATTTT. Its translation: CSASHGRDVADTQYF.

V usage is TRBV7-2 and J usage is TRBJ2-7, with 10 nucleotides matching TRBD2. CDR3 length equals 15 residues. Germline assignment: CDR1 SGHTA and CDR2 FQGNSA. The junction had 5 bases not matched to a gene; V was cut back by 3 bases and J by 3 bases. The CDR3 is CASSFDRTSGYEQYF. Written as DNA, the CDR3 is TGTGCCAGCAGCTTTGATCGGACTAGCGGCTACGAGCAGTACTTC.

This clonotype showed up just a few times. The chain couples TRBV29-1 to TRBJ2-7; no reliable D call. CDR1 and CDR2 from the germline V gene are SQVTM and ANQGSEA. This CDR3 comprises 11 residues. Trimming stripped 7 bases from V and 3 bases from J, with 10 bases between. CDR3 protein: CSGAVSYEQYF. The CDR3 DNA follows: TGCAGCGGCGCTGTGAGCTACGAGCAGTACTTC.

This chain joins TRBV25-1 and TRBJ2-7; possibly TRBD1 for D (5 bases). This CDR3 region has 15 residues. Trimming pared 4 bases from V and 0 bases from J, leaving 13 bases between. Germline V CDR1 and CDR2: MGHDK, SYGVNS. As DNA, the CDR3 is TGTGCCAGCAGTGCCGAGGACACTCCCTCCTACGAGCAGTACTTC. This gives the protein CASSAEDTPSYEQYF.

V is TRBV13 and J is TRBJ1-1, with D maybe TRBD1 (5 bases). V shed 5 bases and J shed 6 bases, with 13 bases lying between them. CDR1 PRHDT and CDR2 FYEKMQ come from the germline V gene (reference sequence). This CDR3 has 13 amino acids. CDR3 sequence (DNA): TGTGCCAGCAGCGGGGGGGTTGGCGCTGAAGCTTTCTTT. Translating it yields CASSGGVGAEAFF.

The chain carries TRBV7-2 and TRBJ2-2, with D possibly TRBD2 on 6 matching bases. The CDR3 extends over 16 amino acids. The V gene's germline CDR1 is SGHTA and CDR2 FQGNSA. V was pared by 1 base and J by 5 bases, with 14 bases between. The CDR3 coding sequence is TGTGCCAGCAGCTTAGTTTGGGACCGGGGGACCGGGGAGCTGTTTTTT. This codes for CASSLVWDRGTGELFF.

This clonotype showed up just once. J is TRBJ2-1 and V is TRBV10-2, with 8 bases identical to TRBD2. The V gene end was trimmed by 7 bases and the J gene end by 7 bases; junction bases not matched to a gene: 6. Germline V gene data show CDR1 as WSHSY and CDR2 as SAAADI. The CDR3 spans 13 residues. CDR3 sequence: CASILAGGNEQFF. In DNA form, the CDR3 reads TGCGCCAGCATTCTAGCGGGCGGGAATGAGCAGTTCTTC.

The rearrangement uses TRBV9 and TRBJ2-7, with D maybe TRBD1 (5 bases). CDR3 length: 15 amino acids. The V gene lost 0 bases and the J gene lost 2 bases, with 12 bases spanning the gap. CDR1 is SGDLS, CDR2 YYNGEE, per germline. CDR3: CASSVGQGYTYEQYF. In DNA, the CDR3 is TGTGCCAGCAGCGTAGGGCAGGGATATACCTACGAGCAGTACTTC. The variable domain in full, with the rest retrieved from reference TRBV9 and TRBJ2-7, is DSGVTQTPKHLITATGQRVTLRCSPRSGDLSVYWYQQSLDQGLQFLIQYYNGEERAKGNILERFSAQQFPDLHSELNLSSLELGDSALYFCASSVGQGYTYEQYFGPGTRLTVT.

In this sample, this clonotype turned up a few times. The chain is built from TRBV20-1 and TRBJ1-6; D is undetermined. CDR1 DFQATT and CDR2 SNEGSKA come from the germline V gene (reference sequence). CDR3 size: 16 residues. V was cut by 0 bases and J by 3 bases, with 12 bases left in between. Here the CDR3 reads CSARDPGEDYNSPLHF. In DNA, the CDR3 is TGCAGTGCTAGAGATCCTGGGGAGGACTATAATTCACCCCTCCACTTT.

The V call is TRBV7-2, the J call TRBJ2-5; no firm D call. The V gene's germline CDR1 is SGHTA and CDR2 FQGNSA. Trimming took off 6 bases at V and 11 bases at J, with 13 bases between the two ends. This CDR3 comprises 11 residues. The DNA of the CDR3 is TGTGCCAGCAGTTTCTACAATGAGCAGTACTTC. This sequence encodes CASSFYNEQYF. Drawing the rest from reference TRBV7-2 and TRBJ2-5, the complete variable domain is GAGVSQSPSNKVTEKGKDVELRCDPISGHTALYWYRQSLGQGLEFLIYFQGNSAPDKSGLPSDRFSAERTGGSVSTLTIQRTQQEDSAVYLCASSFYNEQYFGPGTRLLVL.

Concerning this clonotype itself: A much larger clone is a single base away; this may be a read error. This chain uses TRBV12-3 or TRBV12-4 with TRBJ2-7; a weak D match, TRBD1 (5 bases). The V end was cut by 2 bases, the J end by 3 bases, with 8 bases between. The CDR3 covers 13 residues. Written as DNA, the CDR3 is TGTGCCAGCAGTTTATACCAGGGCTACGAGCAGTACTTC. The encoded protein is CASSLYQGYEQYF.